One and the same sample provided the 20 T cell receptor beta chains below, sequenced in a study of T cell responses to AZD1222 COVID-19 vaccine. The repertoire was sequenced with immunoSEQ multiplex PCR; TCRdb's copy has only in-frame clones and lacks some. The sample includes about 140,000 clones, around nine tenths of them seen just once. The input for sequencing was peripheral blood, taken on day 0 of AZD1222 vaccination. The receptors derive from an adult in good health.

A few counts support this clone. The chain carries TRBV21-1 and TRBJ2-2; the DNA was not used to check the table's D call, TRBD1. TRBV21-1 is a pseudogene. This CDR3 contains 16 residues. The CDR3 coding sequence is TGTGCCAGCAGCGCAACCGGGACAGGATACACCGGGGAGCTGTTTTTT. Protein sequence: CASSATGTGYTGELFF.

The gene calls are TRBV12-3 or TRBV12-4 and TRBJ2-2; D is unresolved. This CDR3 is built from 11 residues. The V end lost 8 bases, the J end lost 5 bases, and 6 bases lay between the germline ends. CDR3 amino acids: CASHRTGELFF. CDR3 nucleotide sequence: TGTGCCAGCCATCGGACCGGGGAGCTGTTTTTT.

This clone occurred a few times. The chain is built from TRBV30 and TRBJ1-5; TRBD1 matches at 9 bases. J lost 6 bases, V lost 0 bases, and 6 bases had no gene match. The CDR3 runs 15 residues. From germline, CDR1 is GTSNPN and CDR2 SVGIG (reference sequence). The chain's CDR3 is CAWSVHRGLGQPQHF. The CDR3 coding sequence is TGTGCCTGGAGTGTACACAGGGGGCTTGGTCAGCCCCAGCATTTT. Based on the CDR3 plus reference TRBV30 and TRBJ1-5, the full variable domain is SQTIHQWPATLVQPVGSPLSLECTVEGTSNPNLYWYRQAAGRGLQLLFYSVGIGQISSEVPQNLSASRPQDRQFILSSKKLLLSDSGFYLCAWSVHRGLGQPQHFGDGTRLSIL.

The chain employs TRBV6-5 and TRBJ1-1; no clear D gene. This CDR3 is 13 amino acids long. Trimming took off 6 bases at V and 1 base at J, with 9 bases between the two ends. Germline CDR1 MNHEY, CDR2 SVGAGI. The CDR3 loop reads CASRSTPNTEAFF. The CDR3 nucleotides are TGTGCCAGCAGGTCAACACCGAACACTGAAGCTTTCTTT.

The gene calls are TRBV18 and TRBJ2-3; 10 bases line up with TRBD2. The CDR3 runs to 16 residues. In germline, CDR1 is KGHSH, CDR2 LQKENI. Trimming cost V 4 bases and J 4 bases; bases outside gene matches: 8. The CDR3 sequence is CASSRSRSGGADTQYF. For the CDR3, the DNA is TGTGCCAGCTCACGATCCCGGAGCGGGGGGGCAGATACGCAGTATTTT.

The chain is built from TRBV27 and TRBJ2-7; 7 bases match TRBD2. The CDR3 is 15 amino acids. Germline CDR1 and CDR2: MNHEY and SMNVEV (reference sequence). J lost 2 bases, V lost 2 bases, and 6 bases had no gene match. CDR3: CASSLSGVRAYEQYF. CDR3 in DNA: TGTGCCAGCAGTTTAAGCGGGGTTAGGGCCTACGAGCAGTACTTC.

The chain has TRBV28 and TRBJ1-4, with 9 positions matching TRBD1. Germline V gene sequence: CDR1 MDHEN, CDR2 SYDVKM. This CDR3 is built from 17 residues. After removal of 6 bases from V and 2 bases from J, the junction contained 10 bases not matched to a gene. The CDR3 DNA reads TGTGCCAGCAGCCGGGGACAGGGAATTGTCACTAATGAAAAACTGTTTTTT. It yields the protein CASSRGQGIVTNEKLFF.

Here the CDR3 reads CSAAFPPVANYGYTF. The CDR3 region has the DNA TGCAGCGCAGCATTCCCCCCTGTAGCAAACTATGGCTACACCTTC. The V and J genes are TRBV29-1 and TRBJ1-2; D remains unclear. CDR1 SQVTM and CDR2 ANQGSEA come from the germline V gene. Trimming stripped 7 bases from V and 2 bases from J, with 20 bases between. The CDR3 length is 15 residues.

Here the CDR3 reads CASSQDHGQASADTQYF. The CDR3 nucleotides are TGCGCCAGCAGCCAAGATCATGGACAGGCCTCCGCAGATACGCAGTATTTT. This chain links TRBV4-1 with TRBJ2-3; TRBD1 matches 7 bases. The CDR3 loop spans 17 amino acids. Germline trimming cut 0 bases from V and 4 bases from J; bases unmatched to any gene: 10. Looked up from germline, CDR1 is MGHRA and CDR2 is YSYEKL.

The V and J genes are TRBV28 and TRBJ1-5, with TRBD1 as a possible D gene (5 bases). Germline V CDR1 and CDR2: MDHEN, SYDVKM. The CDR3 extends over 17 amino acids. The V and J ends lost 3 bases and 1 base respectively, with 16 bases between them. The CDR3 region is CASSFGRYGASNQPQHF. CDR3 DNA sequence: TGTGCCAGCAGTTTCGGTCGTTATGGGGCGAGCAATCAGCCCCAGCATTTT.

This chain joins TRBV7-9 and TRBJ1-2; D possibly corresponds to TRBD1 (5 bases). Germline CDR1 SEHNR, CDR2 FQNEAQ (reference sequence). V was clipped by 0 bases and J by 4 bases, with 12 bases between them. The CDR3 is made up of 15 amino acids. The CDR3 nucleotides read TGTGCCAGCAGCTTAGCGGTAGTGGGGGTCTATGGCTACACCTTC. It encodes CASSLAVVGVYGYTF. Supplemented by reference TRBV7-9 and TRBJ1-2, the full variable domain reads DTGVSQNPRHKITKRGQNVTFRCDPISEHNRLYWYRQTLGQGPEFLTYFQNEAQLEKSRLLSDRFSAERPKGSFSTLEIQRTEQGDSAMYLCASSLAVVGVYGYTFGSGTRLTVV.

The chain carries TRBV4-2 and TRBJ2-1; possibly TRBD2 for D (6 bases). Germline lookup yields CDR1 LGHNA and CDR2 YNFKEQ. V dropped 2 bases and J dropped 0 bases, with 8 bases sitting between them. CDR3 size: 15 residues. The CDR3 spells CASSQLASSYNEQFF. CDR3 in DNA: TGTGCCAGCAGCCAACTAGCGAGCTCCTACAATGAGCAGTTCTTC.

The rearrangement joins TRBV18 to TRBJ2-3; D is possibly TRBD1 or TRBD2 (5 bases each). The CDR3 runs 12 residues. Germline loops: CDR1 KGHSH, CDR2 LQKENI. Deletions cut 3 bases from V and 4 bases from J, with 5 bases between. DNA for the CDR3: TGTGCCAGCTCACCGGGACCAGATACGCAGTATTTT. This gives the protein CASSPGPDTQYF. Complete variable domain (other parts from reference TRBV18 and TRBJ2-3): NAGVMQNPRHLVRRRGQEARLRCSPMKGHSHVYWYRQLPEEGLKFMVYLQKENIIDESGMPKERFSAEFPKEGPSILRIQQVVRGDSAAYFCASSPGPDTQYFGPGTRLTVL.

CDR3 amino acids: CASSYRGRGNTEAFF. CDR3 coding DNA: TGTGCCAGCAGTTATAGAGGACGGGGGAACACTGAAGCTTTCTTT. The J gene is TRBJ1-1, the V gene TRBV6-5, with D uncertain. The CDR3 has 15 residues. The V and J ends lost 3 bases and 1 base respectively, with 12 bases between them. Looked up from germline, CDR1 is MNHEY and CDR2 is SVGAGI.

The J gene is TRBJ2-3, the V gene TRBV6-4; D is uncertain. Germline V gene lookup returns CDR1 MRHNA and CDR2 SNTAGT. Trimming left V 5 bases short and J 0 bases short, with 12 bases between. The CDR3 runs 15 residues. The CDR3 loop is CASSPRSGSTDTQYF. The CDR3 DNA is TGTGCCAGCAGTCCCAGGTCCGGCAGCACAGATACGCAGTATTTT.

V and J are TRBV14 and TRBJ2-3; D tentatively fits TRBD1 or TRBD2 (5 bases each). This CDR3 contains 17 residues. The germline V gene encodes CDR1 SGHDN and CDR2 FVKESK. Trimming shortened V by 1 base and J by 1 base, and 15 bases separated the two germline ends. The CDR3 region has the DNA TGTGCCAGCAGCCAAGTGGACGGGGCTAGGGGCACAGATACGCAGTATTTT. Translated, it gives CASSQVDGARGTDTQYF. Combining the CDR3 with reference TRBV14 and TRBJ2-3 gives the whole variable domain EAGVTQFPSHSVIEKGQTVTLRCDPISGHDNLYWYRRVMGKEIKFLLHFVKESKQDESGMPNNRFLAERTGGTYSTLKVQPAELEDSGVYFCASSQVDGARGTDTQYFGPGTRLTVL.

The chain has TRBV23-1 and TRBJ2-6, with 7 bases that match TRBD1. TRBV23-1 is filed as an ORF, its function uncertain. This CDR3 has 14 residues. V shed 10 bases, J shed 3 bases, and the junction held 6 bases outside the gene matches. CDR3 in DNA: TGCGCCACCAGCAGGGGGAATGGGGCCAACGTCCTGACTTTC. As protein: CATSRGNGANVLTF.

This clone came up once. The chain is built from TRBV4-2 and TRBJ2-7, with TRBD2 matching 8 bases. V shed 3 bases and J 3 bases; nucleotides not matched to a gene: 4. Germline loops: CDR1 LGHNA, CDR2 YNFKEQ. This CDR3 contains 14 residues. The CDR3 here is CASSQTTSGYEQYF. The DNA for the CDR3 is TGTGCCAGCAGCCAGACAACTAGCGGCTACGAGCAGTACTTC.

On this clone: The same CDR3 can be traced to other DNA sequences in this sample. The chain uses TRBV6-5 and TRBJ1-1; 8 nucleotides align to TRBD1. Trimming took 2 bases from V and 2 from J; bases not matched to a gene: 1. CDR3 length equals 14 residues. Germline CDR1 MNHEY, CDR2 SVGAGI. CDR3 DNA sequence: TGTGCCAGCAGTTACGACAGGGGAAACACTGAAGCTTTCTTT. It codes for CASSYDRGNTEAFF.

This clone showed up just once. This chain links TRBV7-3 with TRBJ2-7; D might be TRBD2 (5 bases). The CDR3 spans 13 residues. Germline V gene data show CDR1 as SGHTA and CDR2 as FQGTGA. V gave up 5 bases and J gave up 5 bases, with 13 bases separating them. The CDR3 nucleotides read TGTGCCAGCAGCCGACCGGGGTCGGACGAGCAGTACTTC. Amino acids: CASSRPGSDEQYF.